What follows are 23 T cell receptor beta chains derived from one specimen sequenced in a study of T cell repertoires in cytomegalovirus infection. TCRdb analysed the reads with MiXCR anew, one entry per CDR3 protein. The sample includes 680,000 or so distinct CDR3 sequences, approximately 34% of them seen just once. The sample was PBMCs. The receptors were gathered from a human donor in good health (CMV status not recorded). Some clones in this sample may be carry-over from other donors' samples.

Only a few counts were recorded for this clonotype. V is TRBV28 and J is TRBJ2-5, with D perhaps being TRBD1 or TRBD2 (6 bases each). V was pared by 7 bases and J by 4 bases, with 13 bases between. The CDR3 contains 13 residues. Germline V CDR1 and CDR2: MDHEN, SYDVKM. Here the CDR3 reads CASTGGGLETQYF. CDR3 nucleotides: TGTGCCAGCACCGGGGGCGGCCTAGAGACCCAGTACTTC.

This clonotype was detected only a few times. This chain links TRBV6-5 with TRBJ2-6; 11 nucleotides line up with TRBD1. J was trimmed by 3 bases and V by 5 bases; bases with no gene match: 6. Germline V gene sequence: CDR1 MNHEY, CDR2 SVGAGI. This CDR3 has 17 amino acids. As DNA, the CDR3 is TGTGCCAGCAGTGCCTGGACAGGGGGCTATGGGGCCAACGTCCTGACTTTC. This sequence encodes CASSAWTGGYGANVLTF.

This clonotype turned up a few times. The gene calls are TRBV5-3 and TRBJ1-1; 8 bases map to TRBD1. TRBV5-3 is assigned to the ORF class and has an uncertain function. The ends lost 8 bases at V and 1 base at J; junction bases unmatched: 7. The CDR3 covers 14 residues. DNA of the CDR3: TGTGCCAGCAGCCGACAGGGGACGAACACTGAAGCTTTCTTT. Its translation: CASSRQGTNTEAFF.

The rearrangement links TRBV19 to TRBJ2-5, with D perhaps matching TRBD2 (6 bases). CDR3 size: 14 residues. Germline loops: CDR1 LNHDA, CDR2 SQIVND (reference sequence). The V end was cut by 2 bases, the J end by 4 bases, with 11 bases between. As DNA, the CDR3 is TGTGCCAGTAGTATACGGGGGTTCGGAGAGACCCAGTACTTC. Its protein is CASSIRGFGETQYF.

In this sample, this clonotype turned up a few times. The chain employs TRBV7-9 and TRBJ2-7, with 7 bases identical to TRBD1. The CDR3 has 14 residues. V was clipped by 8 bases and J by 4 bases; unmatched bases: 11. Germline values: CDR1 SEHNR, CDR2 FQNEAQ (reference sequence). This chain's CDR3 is CASGPGQKLYEQYF. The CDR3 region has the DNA TGTGCCAGCGGCCCGGGACAGAAGCTTTACGAGCAGTACTTC.

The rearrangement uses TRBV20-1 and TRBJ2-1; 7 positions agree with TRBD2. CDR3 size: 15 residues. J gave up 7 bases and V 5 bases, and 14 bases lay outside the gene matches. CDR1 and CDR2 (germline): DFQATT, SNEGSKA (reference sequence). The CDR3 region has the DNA TGCAGTGCTGACCTCGCAGCGGGGCGGGGGAATGAGCAGTTCTTC. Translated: CSADLAAGRGNEQFF.

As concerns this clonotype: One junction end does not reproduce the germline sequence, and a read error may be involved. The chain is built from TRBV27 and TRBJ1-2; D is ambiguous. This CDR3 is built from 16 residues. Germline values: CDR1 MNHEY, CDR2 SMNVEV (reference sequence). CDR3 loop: CASSPTLSARNYGYNF. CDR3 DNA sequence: TGTGCCAGCAGTCCCACCCTGAGCGCGCGTAACTATGGCTACAACTTC.

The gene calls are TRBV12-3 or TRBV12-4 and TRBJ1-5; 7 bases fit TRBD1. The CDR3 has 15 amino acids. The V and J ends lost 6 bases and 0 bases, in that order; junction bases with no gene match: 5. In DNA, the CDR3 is TGTGCCAGCAGGCAGGGGGATTATAGCAATCAGCCCCAGCATTTT. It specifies CASRQGDYSNQPQHF.

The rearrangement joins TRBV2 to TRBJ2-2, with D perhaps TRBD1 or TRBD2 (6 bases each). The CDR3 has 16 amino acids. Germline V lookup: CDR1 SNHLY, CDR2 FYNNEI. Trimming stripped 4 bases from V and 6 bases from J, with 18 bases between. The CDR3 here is CASSGRGQTGAGELFF. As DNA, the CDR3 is TGTGCCAGCAGTGGCCGAGGACAGACGGGGGCCGGGGAGCTGTTTTTT.

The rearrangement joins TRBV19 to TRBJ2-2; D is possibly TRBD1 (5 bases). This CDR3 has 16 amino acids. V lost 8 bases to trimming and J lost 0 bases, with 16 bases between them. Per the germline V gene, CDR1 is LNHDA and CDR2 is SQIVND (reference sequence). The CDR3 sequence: CASHYTGNTNTGELFF. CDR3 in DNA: TGTGCCAGTCACTACACAGGAAACACGAACACCGGGGAGCTGTTTTTT.

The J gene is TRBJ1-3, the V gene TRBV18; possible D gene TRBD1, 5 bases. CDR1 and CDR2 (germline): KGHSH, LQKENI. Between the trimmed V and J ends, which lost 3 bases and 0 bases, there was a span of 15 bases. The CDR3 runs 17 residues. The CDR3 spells CASSPVIGASSGNTIYF. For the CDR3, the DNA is TGTGCCAGCTCACCTGTGATCGGGGCTAGCTCTGGAAACACCATATATTTT.

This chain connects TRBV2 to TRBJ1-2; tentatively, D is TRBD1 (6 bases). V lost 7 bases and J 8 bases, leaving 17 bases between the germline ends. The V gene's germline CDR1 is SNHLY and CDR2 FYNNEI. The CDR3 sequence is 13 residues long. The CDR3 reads CASTRGGERGYTF. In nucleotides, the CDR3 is TGTGCCAGCACCCGAGGGGGGGAACGAGGCTACACCTTC.

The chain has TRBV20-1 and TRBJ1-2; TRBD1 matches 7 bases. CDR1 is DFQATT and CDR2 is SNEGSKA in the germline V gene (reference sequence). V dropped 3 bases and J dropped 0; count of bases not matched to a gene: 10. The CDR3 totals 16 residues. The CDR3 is CSASPYQGGANYGYTF. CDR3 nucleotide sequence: TGCAGTGCTAGCCCATACCAGGGGGGAGCTAACTATGGCTACACCTTC.

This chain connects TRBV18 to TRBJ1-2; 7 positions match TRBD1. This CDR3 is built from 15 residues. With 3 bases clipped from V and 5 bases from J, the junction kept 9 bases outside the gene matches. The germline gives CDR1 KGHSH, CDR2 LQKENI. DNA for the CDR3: TGTGCCAGCTCACCTATTGACGCAGGGGGGTATGGCTACACCTTC. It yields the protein CASSPIDAGGYGYTF.

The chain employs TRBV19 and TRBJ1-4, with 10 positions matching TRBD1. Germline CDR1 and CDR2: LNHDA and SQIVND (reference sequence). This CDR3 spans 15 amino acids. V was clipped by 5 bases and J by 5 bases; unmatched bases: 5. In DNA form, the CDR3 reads TGTGCCAGTAGTTTTCCGGGACAGGGGAATGAAAAACTGTTTTTT. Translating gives CASSFPGQGNEKLFF.

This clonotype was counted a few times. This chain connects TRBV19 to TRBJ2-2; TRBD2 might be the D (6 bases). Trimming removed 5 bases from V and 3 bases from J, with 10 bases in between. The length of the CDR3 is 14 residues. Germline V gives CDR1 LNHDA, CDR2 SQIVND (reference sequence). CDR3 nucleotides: TGTGCCAGTAGTCCGGGACTCGACACCGGGGAGCTGTTTTTT. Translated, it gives CASSPGLDTGELFF.

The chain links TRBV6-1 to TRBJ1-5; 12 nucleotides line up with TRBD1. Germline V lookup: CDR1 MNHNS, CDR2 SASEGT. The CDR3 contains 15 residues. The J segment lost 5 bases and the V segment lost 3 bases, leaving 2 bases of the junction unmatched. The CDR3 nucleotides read TGTGCCAGCAGTGAGGGGACAGGGGGCTATCAGCCCCAGCATTTT. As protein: CASSEGTGGYQPQHF.

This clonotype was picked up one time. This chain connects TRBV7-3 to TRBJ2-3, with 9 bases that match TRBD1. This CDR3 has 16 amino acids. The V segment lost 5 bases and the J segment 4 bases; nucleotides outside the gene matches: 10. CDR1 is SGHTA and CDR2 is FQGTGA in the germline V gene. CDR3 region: CASSPTGTGNADTQYF. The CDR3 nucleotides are TGTGCCAGCAGCCCGACCGGGACAGGGAACGCAGATACGCAGTATTTT.

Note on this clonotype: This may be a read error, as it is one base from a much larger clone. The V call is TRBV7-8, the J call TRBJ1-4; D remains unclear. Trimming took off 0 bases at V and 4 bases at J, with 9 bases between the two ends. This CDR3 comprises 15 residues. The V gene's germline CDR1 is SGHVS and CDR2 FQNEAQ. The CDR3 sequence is CASSLARHLNEKLFF. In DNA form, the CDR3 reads TGTGCCAGCAGCTTAGCCAGACACCTTAATGAAAAACTGTTTTTT.

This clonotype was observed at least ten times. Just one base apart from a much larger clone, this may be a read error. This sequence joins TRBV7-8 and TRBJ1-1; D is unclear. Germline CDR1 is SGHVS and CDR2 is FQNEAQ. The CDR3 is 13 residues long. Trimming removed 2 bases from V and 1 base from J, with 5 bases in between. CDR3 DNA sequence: TGTGCCAGCAGCTTAATGGGGAACACTGAAGCTTTCTTT. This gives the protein CASSLMGNTEAFF.

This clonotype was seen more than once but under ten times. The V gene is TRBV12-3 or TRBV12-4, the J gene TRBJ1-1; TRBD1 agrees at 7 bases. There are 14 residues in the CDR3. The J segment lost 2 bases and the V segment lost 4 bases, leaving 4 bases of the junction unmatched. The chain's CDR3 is CASSYTGVNTEAFF. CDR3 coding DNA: TGTGCCAGCAGTTATACAGGGGTAAACACTGAAGCTTTCTTT.

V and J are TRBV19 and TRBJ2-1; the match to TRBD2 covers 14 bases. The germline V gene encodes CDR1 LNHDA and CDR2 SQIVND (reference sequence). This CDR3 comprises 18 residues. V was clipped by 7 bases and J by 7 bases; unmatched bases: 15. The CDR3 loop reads CASTPLGGLAGEGNEQFF. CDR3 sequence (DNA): TGTGCCAGTACCCCCCTAGGGGGACTAGCGGGAGAGGGAAATGAGCAGTTCTTC.

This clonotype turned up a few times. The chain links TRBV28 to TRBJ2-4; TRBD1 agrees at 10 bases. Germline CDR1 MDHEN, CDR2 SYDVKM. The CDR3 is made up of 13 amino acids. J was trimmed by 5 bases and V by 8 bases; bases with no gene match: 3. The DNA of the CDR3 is TGTGCCAGCTGGACAGGGGGGCAAAACATTCAGTACTTC. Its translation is CASWTGGQNIQYF.